This T cell receptor beta chain emerged from a study of blood T cell repertoires in COVID-19. Background on the study: The United States, Italy and Spain were the sources of the acute and convalescent COVID-19 samples. T cells, B-cell-depleted T cells, or PBMCs supplied cDNA or gDNA.

The assay was immunoSEQ multiplex PCR, and TCRdb's table has in-frame clones only and misses some. The repertoire holds about 300,000 clones, with roughly 90% as singletons. Each participant's cohort was designated according to participant-reported clinical history. Germline loops: CDR1 MDHEN, CDR2 SYDVKM. The V and J ends lost 2 bases and 7 bases, in that order; junction bases with no gene match: 7. CDR3 length: 15 amino acids. The source of this sequence is a woman aged 18 to 35 with acute COVID-19. The J gene is TRBJ1-5, the V gene TRBV28; 8 bases align to TRBD1. Sequencing was carried out using PBMCs or T cells enriched from blood (not recorded which). The CDR3 is CASSLGRGPKQPQHF. The DNA for the CDR3 is TGTGCCAGCAGTTTAGGCAGGGGGCCGAAGCAGCCCCAGCATTTT.